These 19 T cell receptor beta chains share one sample of origin, sequenced in a study of blood T cell repertoires in COVID-19. Assay used: immunoSEQ multiplex PCR; TCRdb lists only in-frame clones, some missing. The sample shows about 220,000 clones, about four fifths of them seen only once. The sample comprised peripheral blood. These receptors were collected from a woman aged 55-69 years with acute or convalescent COVID-19.

The J gene is TRBJ2-7, the V gene TRBV14; no reliable D call. This CDR3 comprises 13 residues. From germline, CDR1 is SGHDN and CDR2 FVKESK. V was shortened by 1 base and J by 3 bases, with 7 bases between the two germline ends. CDR3 sequence (DNA): TGTGCCAGCAGCCAAGGTCACAGCTACGAGCAGTACTTC. Translation gives CASSQGHSYEQYF.

DNA for the CDR3: TGCGCCAGCAGCCAAGACCGGAGGAGGGGAAACACCATATATTTT. As protein: CASSQDRRRGNTIYF. The chain links TRBV4-3 to TRBJ1-3; no clear D gene. This CDR3 is built from 15 residues. Trimming removed 0 bases at V and 4 bases at J, with 10 bases between. The germline CDR1 and CDR2 sequences are LGHNA and YSLEER.

The CDR3 DNA reads as TGTGCCAGCAGTCCGGGGAACACTGAAGCTTTCTTT. It translates to CASSPGNTEAFF. V is TRBV12-3 or TRBV12-4 and J is TRBJ1-1; unclear D gene. V was shortened by 5 bases and J by 1 base, with 5 bases between the two germline ends. The CDR3 covers 12 residues.

The gene calls are TRBV6-5 and TRBJ2-7; the D gene is possibly TRBD1 (6 bases). The CDR3 contains 13 residues. Germline loops: CDR1 MNHEY, CDR2 SVGAGI. The V end lost 6 bases, the J end lost 3 bases, and 12 bases lay between the germline ends. The CDR3 sequence: CASSRTESYEQYF. Written as DNA, the CDR3 is TGTGCCAGCAGCAGGACAGAGAGCTACGAGCAGTACTTC.

This chain links TRBV6-5 with TRBJ1-4; D remains unclear. Per the germline V gene, CDR1 is MNHEY and CDR2 is SVGAGI. This CDR3 is 13 amino acids long. V lost 6 bases to trimming and J lost 5 bases, with 10 bases between them. CDR3 coding DNA: TGTGCCAGCAGGCGGGGTATAAATGAAAAACTGTTTTTT. It codes for CASRRGINEKLFF.

This rearrangement joins TRBV10-3 to TRBJ2-3; TRBD2 agrees at 11 bases. The CDR3 is 17 amino acids. Germline V gene data show CDR1 as ENHRY and CDR2 as SYGVKD. V lost 4 bases and J lost 0; bases outside the gene matches: 6. CDR3 in DNA: TGTGCCATCAGTGCGTCTAGCGGGGGGCTTAGCACAGATACGCAGTATTTT. As protein: CAISASSGGLSTDTQYF.

This chain links TRBV3-1 (or the pseudogene TRBV3-2) with TRBJ1-1, with TRBD1 identical over 7 bases. CDR1 and CDR2 from the germline V gene are LGHDT and YNNKEL (reference sequence). The J segment lost 1 base and the V segment lost 3 bases, leaving 2 bases of the junction unmatched. The CDR3 is made up of 14 amino acids. The CDR3 bases are TGTGCCAGCAGCCATCAGGGGGGGAACACTGAAGCTTTCTTT. Translation: CASSHQGGNTEAFF.

V gene TRBV7-2 combines with J gene TRBJ1-2, with 8 bases aligning to TRBD1. The CDR3 has 14 amino acids. J lost 5 bases, V lost 3 bases, and 5 bases had no gene match. Germline V gene data show CDR1 as SGHTA and CDR2 as FQGNSA. Here the CDR3 reads CASSFLQGVYGYTF. DNA of the CDR3: TGTGCCAGCAGCTTCTTACAGGGGGTATATGGCTACACCTTC.

The chain carries TRBV5-8 and TRBJ2-1; TRBD1 matches at 7 bases. Losses at the gene ends were 2 bases for V and 4 bases for J; bases not matched to a gene: 6. In germline, CDR1 is SGHTS, CDR2 YDEGEE. This CDR3 spans 15 amino acids. CDR3 amino acids: CASSFLQGQYNEQFF. As DNA, the CDR3 is TGTGCCAGCAGCTTTCTCCAGGGACAGTACAATGAGCAGTTCTTC. Supplemented by reference TRBV5-8 and TRBJ2-1, the full variable domain reads EAGVTQSPTHLIKTRGQQATLRCSPISGHTSVYWYQQALGLGLQFLLWYDEGEERNRGNFPPRFSGRQFPNYSSELNVNALELEDSALYLCASSFLQGQYNEQFFGPGTRLTVL.

The chain links TRBV18 to TRBJ2-2; a possible D gene is TRBD2 (6 bases). The V end lost 3 bases, the J end lost 4 bases, and 12 bases lay between the germline ends. The CDR3 is 15 residues long. Germline CDR1 is KGHSH and CDR2 is LQKENI. Here the CDR3 reads CASSPRRVSTGELFF. CDR3 coding DNA: TGTGCCAGCTCACCGCGGAGGGTGTCCACCGGGGAGCTGTTTTTT.

This clone was seen once. The chain links TRBV19 to TRBJ1-6; no clear D gene. V was trimmed by 6 bases and J by 5 bases, leaving 11 bases between them. The CDR3 contains 14 residues. CDR1 is LNHDA and CDR2 is SQIVND in the germline V gene (reference sequence). In DNA form, the CDR3 reads TGTGCCAGTAGCATAACAGCCGATAATTCACCCCTCCACTTT. Translating it yields CASSITADNSPLHF.

The rearrangement joins TRBV7-8 to TRBJ1-5, with D possibly TRBD1 on 5 matching bases. CDR3 length: 16 amino acids. From germline, CDR1 is SGHVS and CDR2 FQNEAQ. Trimming took 8 bases from V and 4 from J, leaving 21 bases between them. The CDR3 nucleotides read TGTGCCAGCCGGGACTCTCGACGAGGATCTAATCAGCCCCAGCATTTT. It specifies CASRDSRRGSNQPQHF.

This clone came up a few times. CDR3 sequence: CASSVGASGDTEAFF. In DNA form, the CDR3 reads TGTGCCAGCAGCGTAGGTGCGAGCGGGGACACTGAAGCTTTCTTT. This chain uses TRBV9 with TRBJ1-1; D gene ambiguous. Per the germline V gene, CDR1 is SGDLS and CDR2 is YYNGEE. CDR3 length: 15 amino acids. Trimming pared 0 bases from V and 3 bases from J, leaving 12 bases between. Looking up the rest from reference TRBV9 and TRBJ1-1 gives the full variable domain: DSGVTQTPKHLITATGQRVTLRCSPRSGDLSVYWYQQSLDQGLQFLIQYYNGEERAKGNILERFSAQQFPDLHSELNLSSLELGDSALYFCASSVGASGDTEAFFGQGTRLTVV.

The chain recombines TRBV27 with TRBJ2-5; possible D gene TRBD2, 5 bases. This CDR3 has 14 residues. V was cut by 5 bases and J by 4 bases, with 14 bases left in between. Germline CDR1 reads MNHEY; CDR2 reads SMNVEV (reference sequence). DNA for the CDR3: TGTGCCAGCAGTCTCAGCGGTGGGTCAGAGACCCAGTACTTC. Translation: CASSLSGGSETQYF.

The J gene is TRBJ1-2, the V gene TRBV6-6; 9 bases align to TRBD1. The CDR3 runs to 16 residues. V gave up 2 bases and J gave up 3 bases; unmatched junction bases: 7. CDR1 is MNHNY, CDR2 SVGAGI, per germline (reference sequence). The CDR3 protein is CASSYAPGQGDYGYTF. The CDR3 DNA sequence: TGTGCCAGCAGTTACGCCCCGGGACAGGGCGACTATGGCTACACCTTC.

The V and J genes are TRBV30 and TRBJ2-2; 8 bases are a match to TRBD1. Germline V gene data show CDR1 as GTSNPN and CDR2 as SVGIG (reference sequence). The junction had 7 bases not matched to a gene; V was cut back by 6 bases and J by 4 bases. This CDR3 comprises 14 residues. The CDR3 loop is CACQGADPTGELFF. DNA for the CDR3: TGTGCCTGCCAGGGGGCCGATCCCACCGGGGAGCTGTTTTTT.

This chain uses TRBV6-1 with TRBJ1-5; 10 bases align to TRBD1. V gave up 3 bases and J gave up 1 base; unmatched junction bases: 6. The CDR3 runs 17 residues. Germline V gene sequence: CDR1 MNHNS, CDR2 SASEGT. In nucleotides, the CDR3 is TGTGCCAGCAGTGACCCAGGGACAGGGGTGAGCAATCAGCCCCAGCATTTT. Amino acids: CASSDPGTGVSNQPQHF.

The chain is built from TRBV6-1 and TRBJ1-2, with 8 bases aligning to TRBD1. The germline V gene encodes CDR1 MNHNS and CDR2 SASEGT. The length of the CDR3 is 14 residues. Trimming cost V 3 bases and J 2 bases; bases outside gene matches: 2. The CDR3 sequence is CASSDRQGNYGYTF. Written as DNA, the CDR3 is TGTGCCAGCAGTGACAGACAGGGGAACTATGGCTACACCTTC.

The chain uses TRBV15 and TRBJ1-2; 9 bases line up with TRBD1. The CDR3 spans 15 residues. Germline V gene data show CDR1 as LNHNV and CDR2 as YYDKDF (reference sequence). V was clipped by 3 bases and J by 3 bases; unmatched bases: 5. The CDR3 here is CATSRGQGADYGYTF. CDR3 sequence (DNA): TGTGCCACCAGCAGGGGACAGGGAGCGGACTATGGCTACACCTTC.